This entry features one TCR beta chain sequence. Its target is not known. This specimen comes from a study of T cell responses to AZD1222 COVID-19 vaccine. Only in-frame clones appear in the TCRdb table, and some are missing; sequencing was by immunoSEQ multiplex PCR. The data hold around 50,000 clones, with about 86% observed a single time. Study-wide findings and caveats: Spike-spanning, vaccine-associated CD4 TCRs were dominant at 160-218 and 743-854. Donor demographics were predominantly white British with a female majority; clonal diversity may be underestimated.

The material was peripheral blood, obtained on day 0 of AZD1222 vaccination. The source is an adult in good health.

The CDR3 is CASSLGLSWTPSVDTGANVLTF. The CDR3 bases are TGTGCCAGCAGCTTAGGCCTCTCTTGGACGCCTTCGGTCGACACTGGGGCCAACGTCCTGACTTTC. The V gene is TRBV13, the J gene TRBJ2-6; the D is unclear. Germline V gene sequence: CDR1 PRHDT, CDR2 FYEKMQ (reference sequence). CDR3 length: 22 amino acids. V gave up 0 bases and J gave up 2 bases, with 26 bases separating them.